Given below is one T cell receptor (beta chain) in context. This clonotype has just a few counts. It lacks a known antigen. Base quality data are lacking; no much larger clone is found one base away. Amplification of TCR beta CDR3 regions was carried out from RNA transcripts. The first round of RT-PCR for the TCR CDR3 was performed with the HTBI primer set and the Qiagen OneStep RT-PCR kit. Libraries were constructed in a second round of multiplex PCR, after which size selection and purification were performed. Paired-end sequencing of the libraries was performed with 100 bp reads on an Illumina HiSeq2000. The study's own analysis went as follows. SOAPnuke was used to process the raw data, throwing out any read that contained adapters or uncalled bases, had a mean Phred below 15, or lacked an exact constant-primer or identifier match. COPE v1.2.5 was used to merge the high-quality paired reads, and each unique nucleotide sequence was defined as a clonotype. MiTCR v1.1 was used to align the clonotypes against IMGT TRBV, TRBD and TRBJ reference segments. The analysis was restricted to V-J combinations with a frequency above 0.0001, which together covered about 99% of the repertoires. The TCS score was defined as F50 (clonal expansion) divided by E x V (chaos), with BLOSUM62-based TCRdist calculated between CDR3 peptides within each V-J. Welch's t-statistics and random forest reduced fewer than 600 V-J features to 13, which were used in a naive Bayes classifier (R e1071). TCRdb passed the public sequencing reads through fastp at Q25 and MiXCR, retaining productive beta sequences. Duplicate CDR3 protein sequences are folded into a single record with the most common DNA and genes. TCRdb assigned the V and J calls; the authors' analysis was not used. This sample has roughly 700,000 distinct CDR3 sequences in its table, and 17% of those were observed once. In total, the top ten clones hold roughly 16% of the sample.

CDR1 and CDR2 are drawn from the germline V gene: SGHNT, YENEEA. Trimming removed 5 bases from V and 1 base from J; the gene matches leave 7 bases unexplained. Spanning cysteine to phenylalanine, the CDR3 consists of 15 amino acids. Just the 45-base CDR3 DNA is kept, in frame starting at base 1. These data are taken from a study of T cells in Graves' hyperthyroidism and ophthalmopathy (dated by TCRdb to the late 2010s). About the study as a whole: Peripheral blood samples were taken at initial diagnosis, before any treatment was given. TCR V-J signatures able to tell the groups apart were searched for in a discovery cohort of 95 to 100 patients, of whom under 45 had Graves' ophthalmopathy and more than 55 had stable Graves' hyperthyroidism. Prospective prediction of ophthalmopathy was tested in an independent validation cohort consisting of about 20 hyperthyroidism patients and 15 to 17 patients who later progressed to ophthalmopathy. The approximately 90 discovery patients were randomly split 7:3 into training and test sets. In addition, the study compared T-cell repertoires in thyroid tissue and in blood from several Graves' hyperthyroidism patients. After sampling, hyperthyroidism patients received methimazole starting at 30 mg daily, and ophthalmopathy patients received high-dose intravenous methylprednisolone. According to the paper, TCR Vbeta CDR3 sequencing was carried out on some 140 peripheral blood samples, which came from approximately 41 ophthalmopathy, some 73 hyperthyroidism and about 17 progressor patients.

The research as a whole found: No statistical method was used to fix the sample size in advance, and group allocation was not hidden from the investigators. A model built on a 13 V-J signature distinguished ophthalmopathy from stable hyperthyroidism, reaching around 87% sensitivity and 81.08% specificity in cross-validation and 80%/75% in testing. Blood samples also contained most of the expanded thyroid clonotypes (frequency above 0.001), which suggests that blood repertoires may reflect thyroid immune responses. In validation, the model predicted progression to ophthalmopathy with over 65% sensitivity and approximately 72% specificity, a median of 6.5 months before onset.

Stable Graves' hyperthyroidism was defined as no progression to ophthalmopathy during 18 months of follow-up. Hyperthyroidism patients were newly diagnosed, had a disease duration of under 2 months, and were aged 18 to 65 years. Patients with uncontrolled infections, other autoimmune diseases, pregnancy or lactation were excluded. Diagnoses relied on clinical symptoms, serum thyroxine and TRAb, thyroid ultrasound and orbital computed tomography. PBMCs were isolated from around 10 ml of fresh peripheral blood by Ficoll-Paque density gradient centrifugation. Total RNA was extracted using Trizol reagent, and RNA quality was assessed on an Agilent 2100 Bioanalyzer.

Sequenced material: blood. The receptor comes from a man aged 45-60 years with Graves' hyperthyroidism. Rearrangement joined TRBV11-3 to TRBJ1-1; 7 middle bases align to TRBD1. The DNA reads TGTGCCAGCAGCCCCGGGACAGACGGGAACACTGAAGCTTTCTTT. It is translated as CASSPGTDGNTEAFF.